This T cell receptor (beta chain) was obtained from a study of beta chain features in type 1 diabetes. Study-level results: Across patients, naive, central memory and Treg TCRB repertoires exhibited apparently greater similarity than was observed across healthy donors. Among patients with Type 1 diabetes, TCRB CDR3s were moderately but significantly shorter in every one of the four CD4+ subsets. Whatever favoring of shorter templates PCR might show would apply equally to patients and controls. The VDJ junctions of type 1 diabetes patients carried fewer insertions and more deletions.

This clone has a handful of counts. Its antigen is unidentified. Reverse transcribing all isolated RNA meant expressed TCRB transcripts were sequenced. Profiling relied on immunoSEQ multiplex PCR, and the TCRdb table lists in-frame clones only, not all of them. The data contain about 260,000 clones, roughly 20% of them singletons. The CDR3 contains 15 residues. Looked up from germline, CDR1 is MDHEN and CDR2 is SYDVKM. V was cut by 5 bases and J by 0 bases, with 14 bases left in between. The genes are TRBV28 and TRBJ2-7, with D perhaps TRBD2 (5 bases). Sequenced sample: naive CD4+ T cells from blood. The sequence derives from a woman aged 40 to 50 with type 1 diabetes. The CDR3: CASSPVAYPSYEQYF. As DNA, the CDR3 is TGTGCCAGCAGTCCCGTAGCGTACCCCTCCTACGAGCAGTACTTC.